These 9 T cell receptor beta chains were all obtained from the same sample, sequenced in a study of cytomegalovirus exposure and HLA in healthy donors. The PCR made use of 60 Vbeta and 13 Jbeta primers. The repertoire was sequenced with immunoSEQ multiplex PCR; TCRdb's copy has only in-frame clones and lacks some. The table lists about 100,000 clones, 82% of them singletons. The sample comprised PBMCs. The receptors were sampled from a man in his thirties or forties in good health and CMV-seropositive.

The V gene is TRBV10-3, the J gene TRBJ1-1, with 8 bases fitting TRBD1. Trimming removed 10 bases from V and 11 bases from J; junction bases left unmatched: 18. This CDR3 has 14 residues. Germline V gene lookup returns CDR1 ENHRY and CDR2 SYGVKD. The CDR3 bases are TGTGCCAGCCAGAGGGACAGGAGTGAAATGAGGGCTTTCTTT. It is translated as CASQRDRSEMRAFF.

The V gene is TRBV6-5, the J gene TRBJ2-7, with 10 bases lining up with TRBD1. Trimming removed 5 bases from V and 5 bases from J; junction bases left unmatched: 9. The CDR3 sequence is 15 residues long. Germline CDR1 MNHEY, CDR2 SVGAGI. The CDR3 DNA follows: TGTGCCAGCAGTCTTTGGGACAGGGGAAGGGACGAGCAGTACTTC. Protein sequence: CASSLWDRGRDEQYF.

V and J are TRBV5-1 and TRBJ1-1, with D uncertain. Germline assignment: CDR1 SGHRS and CDR2 YFSETQ. V lost 0 bases, J lost 5 bases, and 11 bases lay in between. This CDR3 region has 14 residues. The CDR3 region is CASSLVEAETEAFF. CDR3 sequence (DNA): TGCGCCAGCAGCTTGGTAGAGGCAGAAACTGAAGCTTTCTTT. Complete variable domain (other parts from reference TRBV5-1 and TRBJ1-1): KAGVTQTPRYLIKTRGQQVTLSCSPISGHRSVSWYQQTPGQGLQFLFEYFSETQRNKGNFPGRFSGRQFSNSRSEMNVSTLELGDSALYLCASSLVEAETEAFFGQGTRLTVV.

The chain couples TRBV15 to TRBJ1-4; TRBD1 matches at 9 bases. The CDR3 has 17 amino acids. Per the germline V gene, CDR1 is LNHNV and CDR2 is YYDKDF (reference sequence). The V gene end was trimmed by 0 bases and the J gene end by 6 bases; junction bases not matched to a gene: 8. CDR3 loop: CATSRDRRGTGHEKLFF. In nucleotides, the CDR3 is TGTGCCACCAGCAGAGATCGACGCGGGACAGGGCATGAAAAACTGTTTTTT.

As concerns this clone: The junction shows a germline mismatch at one end, possibly a read error. The chain uses TRBV7-9 and TRBJ1-2; perhaps TRBD1 as D (6 bases). The CDR3 spans 14 residues. Looked up from germline, CDR1 is SEHNR and CDR2 is FQNEAQ (reference sequence). CDR3 bases: TGTTCCAGCAGCTTCGGTACAGGGTCTTATGGCTACACCTTC. It encodes CSSSFGTGSYGYTF. Variable domain in full (rest from reference TRBV7-9 and TRBJ1-2): DTGVSQNPRHKITKRGQNVTFRCDPISEHNRLYWYRQTLGQGPEFLTYFQNEAQLEKSRLLSDRFSAERPKGSFSTLEIQRTEQGDSAMYLCSSSFGTGSYGYTFGSGTRLTVV.

The genes are TRBV7-8 and TRBJ2-3; 8 bases fit TRBD2. Germline loops: CDR1 SGHVS, CDR2 FQNEAQ. The CDR3 is 14 amino acids. V lost 5 bases, J lost 10 bases, and 11 bases stayed unmatched. Here the CDR3 reads CASSRLAGVGAQYF. DNA of the CDR3: TGTGCCAGCAGCCGCCTAGCGGGTGTAGGGGCGCAGTATTTT.

In its sample, this clone was seen a few times. Here the CDR3 reads CASSLARGSNYGYTF. The CDR3 nucleotides read TGTGCCAGCAGCTTGGCTCGGGGATCTAACTATGGCTACACCTTC. The chain is built from TRBV13 and TRBJ1-2; D is unresolved. The germline CDR1 and CDR2 sequences are PRHDT and FYEKMQ (reference sequence). The CDR3 extends over 15 amino acids. V lost 3 bases, J lost 0 bases, and 11 bases lay in between.

This chain joins TRBV6-5 and TRBJ1-6; D gene ambiguous. Germline V lookup: CDR1 MNHEY, CDR2 SVGAGI. The CDR3 runs to 13 residues. Trimming shortened V by 6 bases and J by 6 bases, and 9 bases separated the two germline ends. Here the CDR3 reads CASRRAGNSPLHF. DNA for the CDR3: TGTGCCAGCAGGCGGGCTGGTAATTCACCCCTCCACTTT.

The chain combines TRBV18 with TRBJ2-6; the D gene is possibly TRBD1 (6 bases). Germline CDR1 reads KGHSH; CDR2 reads LQKENI. Trimming shortened V by 8 bases and J by 1 base, and 9 bases separated the two germline ends. This CDR3 spans 14 amino acids. The chain's CDR3 is CASTDRSGANVLTF. The CDR3 DNA sequence: TGTGCCAGCACCGACAGGTCTGGGGCCAACGTCCTGACTTTC.